The clone carrying this T cell receptor (beta chain) appeared a few times. Other DNA sequences in this specimen translate into the identical CDR3. Isolated RNA was reverse transcribed into cDNA used as the sequencing template. The repertoire was sequenced with immunoSEQ multiplex PCR; TCRdb's copy has only in-frame clones and lacks some. Of 150,000 to 250,000 clones listed, more than 55% are singletons. This record comes from a study of CD8+ T cells in alopecia areata. The V gene's germline CDR1 is DFQATT and CDR2 SNEGSKA (reference sequence). This CDR3 contains 11 residues. Trimming took 6 bases from V and 0 from J, leaving 5 bases between them. Treatment denoted: oral pan-JAK inhibitor, 5-10 mg twice daily.

Source: CD4+ T cells sorted from blood, taken at week 4, from a patient treated with tofacitinib. V gene TRBV20-1 combines with J gene TRBJ1-2; unclear D gene. The TCR sequence derives from a human donor with alopecia areata. The CDR3 region has the DNA TGCAGTGCCCCAACTAACTATGGCTACACCTTC. Its translation is CSAPTNYGYTF.